These 6 T cell receptor beta chains were sequenced from one sample in a study of T cells after somatic rescue of genetic block. Sequencing was performed with immunoSEQ multiplex PCR; in TCRdb, only in-frame clones are kept and a portion is missing. Of around 8,100 clones in the sample, about 80% were seen once. The source material was peripheral blood mononuclear cells (PBMCs). The receptors were sampled from a boy younger than 18.

This clone appeared a few times. This CDR3 is CASSHGKGSSYEQYF. The CDR3 DNA is TGTGCCAGCAGCCATGGCAAAGGGAGCTCCTACGAGCAGTACTTC. This chain uses TRBV7-4 with TRBJ2-7; perhaps TRBD2 as D (5 bases). The germline V gene has CDR1 SGHVT and CDR2 SQSDAQ. The CDR3 is 15 amino acids. V lost 5 bases to trimming and J lost 0 bases, with 14 bases between them.

The CDR3 sequence: CATSRGGSRGEAFF. CDR3 in DNA: TGTGCCACCAGCAGGGGCGGTAGTCGGGGAGAAGCTTTCTTT. The chain carries TRBV15 and TRBJ1-1; unclear D gene. Trimming shortened V by 3 bases and J by 8 bases, and 16 bases separated the two germline ends. The CDR3 runs to 14 residues. CDR1 and CDR2 (germline): LNHNV, YYDKDF (reference sequence).

V and J are TRBV5-1 and TRBJ1-5; D is possibly TRBD1 (6 bases). The CDR3 runs 14 residues. Per germline, CDR1 SGHRS and CDR2 YFSETQ. V lost 4 bases, J lost 2 bases, and 10 bases lay in between. The CDR3 is CASSEGEGNQPQHF. In DNA form, the CDR3 reads TGCGCCAGCAGCGAGGGGGAGGGCAATCAGCCCCAGCATTTT.

The chain has TRBV28 and TRBJ1-5; 11 nucleotides agree with TRBD1. With V trimmed by 1 base and J by 1 base, 6 bases remained unmatched. The CDR3 length is 18 residues. CDR1 and CDR2 from the germline V gene are MDHEN and SYDVKM. The CDR3 spells CASSLLDRGLGSNQPQHF. The DNA of the CDR3 is TGTGCCAGCAGTTTATTGGACAGGGGGCTCGGAAGCAATCAGCCCCAGCATTTT.

This chain uses TRBV7-2 with TRBJ1-2; possible D gene TRBD1, 5 bases. CDR3 length: 15 amino acids. With 1 base removed from V and 6 bases from J, the gap between germline ends came to 15 bases. Germline V gene lookup returns CDR1 SGHTA and CDR2 FQGNSA. The CDR3 DNA reads as TGTGCCAGCAGCTTAGTCCCCTCGGGGCGGGATGGCTACACCTTC. It is translated as CASSLVPSGRDGYTF.

The genes are TRBV28 and TRBJ1-5, with 7 bases fitting TRBD1. The CDR3 loop spans 14 amino acids. CDR1 is MDHEN, CDR2 SYDVKM, per germline. J lost 4 bases, V lost 5 bases, and 5 bases had no gene match. The CDR3 nucleotides are TGTGCCAGCAGTAAACGACAGGGTAATCAGCCCCAGCATTTT. Translating gives CASSKRQGNQPQHF.